The present T cell receptor beta chain was sequenced within a study of cytomegalovirus exposure and HLA in healthy donors. 60 Vbeta and 13 Jbeta primers were used in PCR. TCRdb's table, derived via immunoSEQ multiplex PCR, lists solely in-frame clones and lacks some. The sample has 100,000 or so clones; around 64% are singletons. This clone was detected only once. Per the germline V gene, CDR1 is GTSNPN and CDR2 is SVGIG (reference sequence). V trimming: 2 bases; J trimming: 7 bases; junction bases outside the gene matches: 15. CDR3 size: 16 residues. The clonotype originates from a man in his thirties or forties in good health and CMV-seronegative. The sample taken for sequencing was PBMCs. The chain uses TRBV30 and TRBJ1-1, with TRBD1 identical over 8 bases. The CDR3 coding sequence is TGTGCCTGGAGTATCACAGGGGGAGGGGAGAGAAGTGAAGCTTTCTTT. It is translated as CAWSITGGGERSEAFF.